The 32 T cell receptor beta chains given below trace back to one sample, sequenced in a study of response to subunit inactivated influenza vaccine. TCRdb recomputed calls from the RT-PCR reads with MiXCR, one row per CDR3 protein. The table lists around 580,000 distinct CDR3 sequences, 10% to 15% of them singletons, with 10% in the top ten. The material sequenced was PBMCs from blood, taken on the day of vaccination. The receptors come from a man aged 50-59 years who received an inactivated influenza vaccine.

In its sample, this clonotype was seen many times. The genes are TRBV29-1 and TRBJ2-1; D unresolved. V was shortened by 2 bases and J by 3 bases, with 14 bases between the two germline ends. This CDR3 region has 15 residues. Germline CDR1 is SQVTM and CDR2 is ANQGSEA. CDR3 in amino acids: CSVELSRGFYNEQFF. The CDR3 DNA follows: TGCAGCGTTGAATTGTCCCGAGGATTCTACAATGAGCAGTTCTTC.

This chain links TRBV7-2 with TRBJ2-3; 7 nucleotides agree with TRBD2. The trim removed 1 base at V and 4 bases at J, leaving 8 bases unmatched. The CDR3 consists of 16 residues. Germline V gene lookup returns CDR1 SGHTA and CDR2 FQGNSA. In DNA form, the CDR3 reads TGTGCCAGCAGCTTAGACCGAGCGGGGTATGCAGATACGCAGTATTTT. This sequence encodes CASSLDRAGYADTQYF.

This clonotype appeared a few times. This chain joins TRBV18 and TRBJ2-7, with D possibly being TRBD1 (6 bases). V lost 5 bases, J lost 0 bases, and 11 bases lay in between. Germline V lookup: CDR1 KGHSH, CDR2 LQKENI. The CDR3 loop spans 14 amino acids. CDR3 residues: CASSTRGRSYEQYF. The CDR3 nucleotides are TGTGCCAGCTCAACCAGGGGTCGCTCCTACGAGCAGTACTTC.

This clonotype has just a few counts. The rearrangement joins TRBV6-1 to TRBJ2-2; TRBD2 agrees at 7 bases. From germline, CDR1 is MNHNS and CDR2 SASEGT. V lost 6 bases and J lost 5; bases outside the gene matches: 3. The CDR3 covers 13 residues. CDR3 residues: CASRLGGTGELFF. In nucleotides, the CDR3 is TGTGCCAGCAGGTTGGGGGGGACCGGGGAGCTGTTTTTT.

In its sample, this clonotype was seen many times. The chain joins TRBV3-1 to TRBJ1-2, with D possibly being TRBD1 (5 bases). Germline V gene lookup returns CDR1 LGHDT and CDR2 YNNKEL (reference sequence). The CDR3 loop spans 15 amino acids. Trimming took off 5 bases at V and 8 bases at J, with 21 bases between the two ends. For the CDR3, the DNA is TGTGCCAGCAGCGACTCAGGGATTGGACTTAAAGGCTACACCTTC. This translates into CASSDSGIGLKGYTF. Full variable domain (remainder filled in from reference TRBV3-1 and TRBJ1-2): DTAVSQTPKYLVTQMGNDKSIKCEQNLGHDTMYWYKQDSKKFLKIMFSYNNKELIINETVPNRFSPKSPDKAHLNLHINSLELGDSAVYFCASSDSGIGLKGYTFGSGTRLTVV.

This clonotype was counted many times. The V and J genes are TRBV12-3 or TRBV12-4 and TRBJ2-7; D is possibly TRBD1 (6 bases). This CDR3 spans 13 amino acids. Trimming left V 2 bases short and J 3 bases short, with 8 bases between. The CDR3 coding sequence is TGTGCCAGCAGTTTACAAGGGGGCTACGAGCAGTACTTC. Encoded protein: CASSLQGGYEQYF.

Regarding this clonotype: One end of the junction fails to match germline, which may point to a read error. The chain joins TRBV6-5 to TRBJ2-5; the D gene is possibly TRBD2 (6 bases). The CDR3 sequence is 13 residues long. Germline CDR1 MNHEY, CDR2 SVGAGI. The CDR3 protein is CAGSYVAGETQYF. The CDR3 region has the DNA TGTGCCGGCAGTTACGTTGCGGGGGAGACCCAGTACTTC.

As DNA, the CDR3 is TGTGCCAGCAGCTTAGTGTCCCGAAACACCATATATTTT. It specifies CASSLVSRNTIYF. V gene TRBV7-2 combines with J gene TRBJ1-3; D is unclear. CDR1 and CDR2 (germline): SGHTA, FQGNSA. Between the trimmed V and J ends, which lost 1 base and 5 bases, there was a span of 6 bases. The CDR3 is 13 amino acids.

This clonotype was observed at least ten times. The DNA for the CDR3 is TGCGCCAGCAGCTTGGGGACAGGGGAAGAGACCCAGTACTTC. Protein product: CASSLGTGEETQYF. The chain recombines TRBV5-1 with TRBJ2-5; 9 positions agree with TRBD1. CDR3 length: 14 residues. V was clipped by 0 bases and J by 3 bases; unmatched bases: 0. Germline assignment: CDR1 SGHRS and CDR2 YFSETQ.

This chain uses TRBV20-1 with TRBJ2-3, with 10 bases aligning to TRBD2. CDR1 and CDR2 (germline): DFQATT, SNEGSKA (reference sequence). CDR3 length equals 18 residues. V trimming: 6 bases; J trimming: 1 base; junction bases outside the gene matches: 16. The CDR3 region is CSASLLAGGPSGTDTQYF. Written as DNA, the CDR3 is TGCAGTGCGTCCTTATTAGCGGGGGGACCCTCCGGCACAGATACGCAGTATTTT.

This clonotype was picked up a small number of times. The CDR3 is CASSPAAHYEQYF. The CDR3 DNA follows: TGTGCCAGCAGCCCCGCCGCCCACTACGAGCAGTACTTC. J is TRBJ2-7 and V is TRBV7-2; D is ambiguous. Germline V gives CDR1 SGHTA, CDR2 FQGNSA. The length of the CDR3 is 13 residues. Between the trimmed V and J ends, which lost 5 bases and 3 bases, there was a span of 11 bases.

The V gene is TRBV9, the J gene TRBJ2-5, with 7 bases fitting TRBD1. Germline V gene lookup returns CDR1 SGDLS and CDR2 YYNGEE. The CDR3 length is 15 residues. J was trimmed by 1 base and V by 4 bases; bases with no gene match: 7. In DNA, the CDR3 is TGTGCCAGCAGCAAAGGGACAGCCGTCCAAGAGACCCAGTACTTC. Encoded protein: CASSKGTAVQETQYF. Combining the CDR3 with reference TRBV9 and TRBJ2-5 gives the whole variable domain DSGVTQTPKHLITATGQRVTLRCSPRSGDLSVYWYQQSLDQGLQFLIQYYNGEERAKGNILERFSAQQFPDLHSELNLSSLELGDSALYFCASSKGTAVQETQYFGPGTRLLVL.

A word on this clonotype: One junction end does not reproduce the germline sequence, and a read error may be involved. This chain connects TRBV5-1 to TRBJ2-1, with 11 bases identical to TRBD2. Germline V gene sequence: CDR1 SGHRS, CDR2 YFSETQ. The CDR3 runs to 17 residues. CDR3 sequence (DNA): TGCGCCGGCAGCCCTACTAGCGGGAGAGAAAGAATCGATGAGCAGTTCTTC. It yields the protein CAGSPTSGRERIDEQFF.

This clonotype has more than one count but fewer than ten. The chain joins TRBV5-8 to TRBJ1-5, with 7 bases that match TRBD1. Germline CDR1 reads SGHTS; CDR2 reads YDEGEE. The CDR3 length is 14 residues. The V and J ends lost 1 base and 5 bases, in that order; junction bases with no gene match: 3. This CDR3 is CASSLKQGDQPQHF. The DNA for the CDR3 is TGTGCCAGCAGCTTGAAGCAGGGGGATCAGCCCCAGCATTTT.

The gene calls are TRBV6-2 or TRBV6-3 and TRBJ2-3, with D unresolved. Germline loops: CDR1 MNHEY, CDR2 SVGEGT. V was pared by 6 bases and J by 0 bases, with 13 bases between. This CDR3 comprises 15 residues. Written as DNA, the CDR3 is TGTGCCAGCAGCTATTCAAGAGCTAGCACAGATACGCAGTATTTT. It codes for CASSYSRASTDTQYF.

This clonotype was counted a few times. The chain carries TRBV20-1 and TRBJ2-3; 8 bases fit TRBD1. V shed 2 bases and J 2 bases; nucleotides not matched to a gene: 3. The length of the CDR3 is 14 residues. In germline, CDR1 is DFQATT, CDR2 SNEGSKA (reference sequence). CDR3 residues: CSARQGASTDTQYF. Here the CDR3 DNA reads TGCAGTGCTAGACAGGGGGCATCCACAGATACGCAGTATTTT.

The V call is TRBV12-3 or TRBV12-4, the J call TRBJ2-7; D not resolved. The V and J ends lost 3 bases and 9 bases respectively, with 18 bases between them. The CDR3 has 14 amino acids. As DNA, the CDR3 is TGTGCCAGCAGTTTCCGGTCCGCTACCTCTGGGCAGTACTTC. This encodes CASSFRSATSGQYF.

In its sample, this clonotype was seen many times. CDR3 in DNA: TGCGCCAGCAGCTTGGCCGGGGACGGCCTCCGTGAGCAGTACTTC. Translating gives CASSLAGDGLREQYF. The genes are TRBV5-1 and TRBJ2-7; D possibly uses TRBD1 or TRBD2 (5 bases each). V was clipped by 0 bases and J by 7 bases, with 17 bases between them. The CDR3 spans 15 residues. Germline loops: CDR1 SGHRS, CDR2 YFSETQ.

The chain links TRBV28 to TRBJ2-1; TRBD2 might be the D (6 bases). CDR1 is MDHEN and CDR2 is SYDVKM in the germline V gene. V dropped 2 bases and J dropped 6 bases, with 17 bases sitting between them. CDR3 length: 16 residues. The CDR3 spells CASSLAGLRQGNEQFF. The CDR3 DNA is TGTGCCAGCAGTTTAGCGGGGTTGAGGCAGGGCAATGAGCAGTTCTTC.

This clonotype has a handful of counts. The chain employs TRBV4-3 and TRBJ2-3; the match to TRBD1 covers 9 bases. The CDR3 totals 15 residues. Germline assignment: CDR1 LGHNA and CDR2 YSLEER. Trimming took 4 bases from V and 4 from J; bases not matched to a gene: 6. CDR3 in DNA: TGCGCCAGCAGCCTCACAGGGGGCGGCCCAGATACGCAGTATTTT. Translating it yields CASSLTGGGPDTQYF.

As concerns this clonotype: One end of the junction is discordant with germline, which a read error may explain. The chain links TRBV9 to TRBJ1-5; the D is unclear. This CDR3 comprises 14 residues. CDR1 and CDR2 from the germline V gene are SGDLS and YYNGEE. This CDR3 is CAGSPHWSTQPQHF. The CDR3, as DNA: TGTGCCGGCAGCCCCCACTGGAGTACGCAGCCCCAGCATTTT.

This clonotype came up many times. The genes are TRBV20-1 and TRBJ1-5, with a tentative D call TRBD1 (5 bases). Germline assignment: CDR1 DFQATT and CDR2 SNEGSKA (reference sequence). Trimming cost V 5 bases and J 5 bases, with 16 bases left between them. The CDR3 length is 14 residues. CDR3 DNA sequence: TGCAGTGCTGCCAAAGACAGCCTAGATCAGCCCCAGCATTTT. Amino acids: CSAAKDSLDQPQHF.

In its sample, this clonotype was seen a few times. The rearrangement links TRBV12-3 or TRBV12-4 to TRBJ2-7, with D maybe TRBD2 (5 bases). The CDR3 extends over 17 amino acids. V lost 1 base and J lost 0, with 16 bases in between. CDR3: CASSLGGLGKSSYEQYF. In DNA, the CDR3 is TGTGCCAGCAGTTTAGGAGGGTTGGGGAAATCCTCCTACGAGCAGTACTTC.

This clonotype was recorded a few times. CDR3 sequence: CASSQAPAGRTFNEQFF. DNA of the CDR3: TGTGCCAGCAGCCAAGCCCCAGCGGGCCGGACCTTCAATGAGCAGTTCTTC. The chain couples TRBV3-1 to TRBJ2-1; tentative D call: TRBD2 (6 bases). CDR1 and CDR2 (germline): LGHDT, YNNKEL (reference sequence). V lost 1 base, J lost 6 bases, and 19 bases lay in between. The CDR3 has 17 amino acids.

The V gene is TRBV5-7, the J gene TRBJ1-1; 8 positions agree with TRBD1. TRBV5-7 is noted as an ORF with a role that remains uncertain. J gave up 5 bases and V 4 bases, and 13 bases lay outside the gene matches. The CDR3 totals 16 residues. CDR3 amino acids: CASSDPLPGGRTEAFF. CDR3 coding DNA: TGTGCCAGCAGCGACCCTCTCCCAGGGGGCCGAACTGAAGCTTTCTTT.

The chain uses TRBV5-1 and TRBJ2-5; TRBD2 aligns across 12 bases. The V and J ends lost 4 bases and 5 bases, in that order; junction bases with no gene match: 9. Germline CDR1 is SGHRS and CDR2 is YFSETQ. This CDR3 has 16 residues. The CDR3 here is CASSPQGLAGTETQYF. As DNA, the CDR3 is TGCGCCAGCAGCCCCCAAGGACTAGCGGGAACGGAGACCCAGTACTTC.

This chain joins TRBV11-2 and TRBJ2-1, with TRBD2 matching over 12 bases. Germline V gene lookup returns CDR1 SGHAT and CDR2 FQNNGV. Unmatched junction bases numbered 5, after V lost 2 bases and J lost 6 bases. This CDR3 spans 16 amino acids. The DNA of the CDR3 is TGTGCCAGCAGCTTATCCGGGACTAGCGGGCTCAATGAGCAGTTCTTC. This gives the protein CASSLSGTSGLNEQFF.

The V call is TRBV20-1, the J call TRBJ2-1, with D possibly matching TRBD2 (5 bases). CDR3 length: 14 residues. V was trimmed by 3 bases and J by 4 bases, leaving 13 bases between them. CDR1 DFQATT and CDR2 SNEGSKA come from the germline V gene (reference sequence). In DNA, the CDR3 is TGCAGTGCTAGCGGCGGAGGACGATACAATGAGCAGTTCTTC. Residues: CSASGGGRYNEQFF.

The CDR3 protein is CASSSISGRDEQYF. In nucleotides, the CDR3 is TGTGCCAGCAGTAGTATTAGCGGGAGGGACGAGCAGTACTTC. J is TRBJ2-7 and V is TRBV27; 11 bases are shared with TRBD2. This CDR3 region has 14 residues. V was clipped by 5 bases and J by 5 bases; unmatched bases: 5. Germline V gene sequence: CDR1 MNHEY, CDR2 SMNVEV (reference sequence).

The chain combines TRBV20-1 with TRBJ2-1; 12 nucleotides align to TRBD2. CDR1 and CDR2 from the germline V gene are DFQATT and SNEGSKA (reference sequence). The V gene end was trimmed by 3 bases and the J gene end by 8 bases; junction bases not matched to a gene: 11. The CDR3 sequence is 16 residues long. CDR3 loop: CSASTPSGGGMDEQFF. CDR3 in DNA: TGCAGTGCTAGTACGCCTAGCGGGGGGGGTATGGATGAGCAGTTCTTC.

This chain uses TRBV14 with TRBJ2-1; 7 bases are a match to TRBD1. Per germline, CDR1 SGHDN and CDR2 FVKESK. With 2 bases clipped from V and 8 bases from J, the junction kept 12 bases outside the gene matches. This CDR3 spans 16 amino acids. As DNA, the CDR3 is TGTGCCAGCAGCCAACTCCGGGACAGCCAGGTTCATGAGCAGTTCTTC. Residues: CASSQLRDSQVHEQFF.

The V call is TRBV6-5, the J call TRBJ2-5; TRBD2 might be the D (5 bases). With 2 bases removed from V and 2 bases from J, the gap between germline ends came to 15 bases. The CDR3 has 16 amino acids. CDR1 is MNHEY and CDR2 is SVGAGI in the germline V gene. CDR3 sequence: CASSYNPLSGQETQYF. The DNA for the CDR3 is TGTGCCAGCAGTTACAACCCACTTTCGGGGCAAGAGACCCAGTACTTC.